Included here is one T cell receptor (beta chain) sequence, with context. The conserved phenylalanine or tryptophan is not found at the CDR3 terminus, so this likely reflects a read error. The study ran its PCR with 60 Vbeta and 13 Jbeta primers. Source study methods: Among the unique TCR beta chains that a later analysis counted, roughly 80 million in all, 10 million to 14 million were shared. Profiled with immunoSEQ multiplex PCR; TCRdb holds only in-frame clones, not every one. The V and J calls and clone size come from that table; D and trimming were worked out from the DNA. Among about 140,000 clones listed, roughly 79% were seen once. The data were obtained in a study of cytomegalovirus exposure and HLA in healthy donors. The sequenced sample consisted of PBMCs. The sequence came from a woman aged 40 to 55 in good health and CMV-seronegative.

CDR3 DNA: TGTGCCAGCAGCACCGGACAGGGAAAGACTGAAGCTTTCCTT. Amino acid sequence: CASSTGQGKTEAFL. The chain carries TRBV7-8 and TRBJ1-1, with 8 bases fitting TRBD1. V trimming: 5 bases; J trimming: 5 bases; junction bases outside the gene matches: 7. Germline lookup yields CDR1 SGHVS and CDR2 FQNEAQ. The CDR3 spans 14 residues.